A selection of T cell receptor beta chains follows, all from one sample in a study of CD8+ T cells in alopecia areata. Only in-frame clones appear in the TCRdb table, and some are missing; sequencing was by immunoSEQ multiplex PCR. Of over 150,000 clones in the sample, about 55% were seen once. The sequencing here drew on CD8+ T cells sorted from blood, taken at week 24, from a patient treated with tofacitinib. The source of these receptors is a human donor with alopecia areata. CDR3s include the opening cysteine and the closing phenylalanine or tryptophan. A D gene is named only where the DNA matches it firmly. Not all rows give a size; the values are once, few, many and, for expanded clones, a class.

CDR3 length,D gene,V gene,clone size,J gene,CDR3 DNA,CDR3 protein
14,.,TRBV2,.,TRBJ2-1,TGTGCCAGCAGTGAAACGAAGCGGGTCAATGAGCAGTTCTTC,CASSETKRVNEQFF
14,.,TRBV5-5,.,TRBJ2-3,TGTGCCAGCAGCTTTGAGAGTTCGTACGATACGCAGTATTTT,CASSFESSYDTQYF
14,TRBD2,TRBV30,.,TRBJ2-3,TGTGCCTGCCAAAGCGGGGGAGGGGTCATTACGCAGTATTTT,CACQSGGGVITQYF
13,.,TRBV9,.,TRBJ1-1,TGTGCCAGCAGCGTAGGGAAGGGCACTGAAGCTTTCTTT,CASSVGKGTEAFF
14,TRBD1,TRBV6-5,.,TRBJ1-5,TGTGCCAGCAGTTCCGGGACAGGGAATCAGCCCCAGCATTTT,CASSSGTGNQPQHF
14,.,TRBV10-2,.,TRBJ2-7,TGCGCCAGCAGTGTATCAGGGAGGACCTACGAGCAGTACTTC,CASSVSGRTYEQYF
14,.,TRBV6-1,.,TRBJ2-3,TGTGCCAGCAGTGAAGCGGGCAGGCTCGATACGCAGTATTTT,CASSEAGRLDTQYF
15,TRBD1,TRBV6-5,few,TRBJ2-7,TGTGCCAGCAGTCCAACCGGGACAGGGGGCGGGGAGCAGTACTTC,CASSPTGTGGGEQYF
14,TRBD1,TRBV2,few,TRBJ1-5,TGTGCCAGCAGGGGACAGGGATTCAATCAGCCCCAGCATTTT,CASRGQGFNQPQHF
15,.,TRBV5-6,once,TRBJ1-2,TGTGCCAGCAGCGGCGCAGGGTTTGGCCCCCCGGGCTACACCTTC,CASSGAGFGPPGYTF
17,TRBD1,TRBV30,once,TRBJ2-1,TGTGCCTGGAGTGGTCACCCCGGGACAGCGTTCTACAATGAGCAGTTCTTC,CAWSGHPGTAFYNEQFF
17,.,TRBV29-1,few,TRBJ2-5,TGCAGCGTTGAGCTGCCCTTCCCAGGGGAGGCCTTGAAGACCCAGTACTTC,CSVELPFPGEALKTQYF
15,TRBD1,TRBV5-1,.,TRBJ2-1,TGCGCCAGCAGCTTCACAGGGGGCCCCTTCAATGAGCAGTTCTTC,CASSFTGGPFNEQFF
15,.,TRBV11-2,.,TRBJ2-3,TGTGCCAGCAGCTTAACGGCAGCTAGCACAGATACGCAGTATTTT,CASSLTAASTDTQYF
11,.,TRBV29-1,few,TRBJ1-3,TGCAGCGTTGTTTTTGAAAACACCATATATTTT,CSVVFENTIYF
16,TRBD1,TRBV5-1,few,TRBJ1-6,TGCGCCAGCAGCCCCCGCGGACAGGGCTATAATTCACCCCTCCACTTT,CASSPRGQGYNSPLHF
16,.,TRBV7-9,.,TRBJ1-4,TGTGCCAGCACCCCGTGGAACTTCGGGGGTAATGAAAAACTGTTTTTT,CASTPWNFGGNEKLFF
16,TRBD1,TRBV7-6,.,TRBJ2-7,TGTGCCAGCAGCAGATATTCCGGGACAGGGGCTTACGAGCAGTACTTC,CASSRYSGTGAYEQYF
16,TRBD2,TRBV7-6,.,TRBJ2-2,TGTGCCAGCAGCCCAGCACCGGGACTAGCTTCCGGGGAGCTGTTTTTT,CASSPAPGLASGELFF
12,.,TRBV5-6,.,TRBJ1-1,TGTGCCAGCAGCTTGGGGGCGACTGAAGCTTTCTTT,CASSLGATEAFF
16,TRBD2,TRBV6-4,.,TRBJ2-3,TGTGCCAGCAGTGACTCGGCTAGCGGGGGGGCAGATACGCAGTATTTT,CASSDSASGGADTQYF
13,.,TRBV29-1,few,TRBJ1-2,TGCAGCGCTGATCAGGGACCCAACTATGGCTACACCTTC,CSADQGPNYGYTF
13,TRBD1,TRBV30,.,TRBJ1-5,TGTGCCTGTGCAGGGGGAACGAATCAGCCCCAGCATTTT,CACAGGTNQPQHF
13,.,TRBV7-2,.,TRBJ1-1,TGTGCCAGCAGCTTGTTAGGGGGCACTGAAGCTTTCTTT,CASSLLGGTEAFF
15,TRBD2,TRBV9,.,TRBJ2-5,TGTGCCAGCACCTATAGCGGGGGGGGCCAAGAGACCCAGTACTTC,CASTYSGGGQETQYF
14,TRBD1,TRBV19,few,TRBJ1-5,TGTGCCAGTAGTTGGGACAGCAGCAATCAGCCCCAGCATTTT,CASSWDSSNQPQHF
14,.,TRBV11-1,few,TRBJ2-7,TGTGCCAGCAGCTTAGGAGGGTCGTGGGACGAGCAGTACTTC,CASSLGGSWDEQYF
13,TRBD1,TRBV30,.,TRBJ1-5,TGTGCCCGCTCCGAGGGGGCGAGACAGCCCCAGCATTTT,CARSEGARQPQHF
15,TRBD1,TRBV19,few,TRBJ1-1,TGTGCCAGTAGGCGATCGGGACAGCAGAACACTGAAGCTTTCTTT,CASRRSGQQNTEAFF
13,TRBD1,TRBV29-1,.,TRBJ1-2,TGCAGCGTTAAGGGACAGGGTGACGATGGCTACACCTTC,CSVKGQGDDGYTF
15,.,TRBV19,.,TRBJ2-5,TGTGCCAGTAGTATCGCGGGGGCCCCTCCGGAGACCCAGTACTTC,CASSIAGAPPETQYF
14,.,TRBV9,.,TRBJ1-5,TGTGCCAGCTCGGCAGGTAATAGCAATCAGCCCCAGCATTTT,CASSAGNSNQPQHF
13,.,TRBV4-3,.,TRBJ1-2,TGCGCCAGCAGCCAAGAGGTTTTGTATGGCTACACCTTC,CASSQEVLYGYTF
13,.,TRBV19,few,TRBJ1-2,TGTGCCAGTAGTATGGGGCTCCGGACTGGCTACACCTTC,CASSMGLRTGYTF
13,.,TRBV7-8,few,TRBJ1-1,TGTGCCAGCAGGTTACCAGGGAGCACTGAAGCTTTCTTT,CASRLPGSTEAFF
17,.,TRBV7-8,.,TRBJ2-3,TGTGCCAGCAGCTTTGGTATGGCAGTAAGCTCCACAGATACGCAGTATTTT,CASSFGMAVSSTDTQYF
10,.,TRBV20-1,.,TRBJ1-2,TGCAGTGCTTCCGGGAGCGGCTACACCTTC,CSASGSGYTF
17,.,TRBV15,.,TRBJ2-2,TGTGCCACCAGCAGGGACCGATCCCTGGGGGACACCGGGGAGCTGTTTTTT,CATSRDRSLGDTGELFF
12,.,TRBV29-1,few,TRBJ1-1,TGCAGCGTTTCTGGACGGAACACTGAAGCTTTCTTT,CSVSGRNTEAFF
15,.,TRBV4-1,.,TRBJ1-2,TGCGCCAGCAGCCAAGAAAACCGCGGACCGTATGGCTACACCTTC,CASSQENRGPYGYTF
17,.,TRBV4-3,.,TRBJ2-3,TGCGCCAGCAGTCTCCGCCGGGGGATGGGAGGCACAGATACGCAGTATTTT,CASSLRRGMGGTDTQYF
16,.,TRBV4-3,few,TRBJ2-1,TGCGCCAGCAGCCAAGGAGCGGGGACAGTCCGCCATGAGCAGTTCTTC,CASSQGAGTVRHEQFF
15,.,TRBV5-1,.,TRBJ2-7,TGCGCCAGCAGCTGGGGAAACCGGACGACCTACGAGCAGTACTTC,CASSWGNRTTYEQYF
16,TRBD2,TRBV7-9,few,TRBJ2-1,TGTGCCAGCAGCTCTGTAGCGGGGGGGCCTTTTAATGAGCAGTTCTTC,CASSSVAGGPFNEQFF